This entry describes one T cell receptor (beta chain). The data derive from a study of cytomegalovirus exposure and HLA in healthy donors. The CDR3 consists of 14 residues. Germline CDR1 and CDR2: SNHLY and FYNNEI. The junction had 6 bases not matched to a gene; V was cut back by 8 bases and J by 4 bases. The PCR contained 60 Vbeta and 13 Jbeta primers. Clones were sequenced by immunoSEQ multiplex PCR, and TCRdb holds only the in-frame ones, with some missing. The table lists around 190,000 clones, about 9.4% of them singletons. The sample comprised PBMCs. The source of this sequence is a woman aged 25-40 years in good health and CMV-seropositive. This chain joins TRBV2 and TRBJ2-3; 10 bases are a match to TRBD1. Here the CDR3 DNA reads TGTGCCAGCCGGCTGGGACAGGGGCCAGATACGCAGTATTTT. Translation gives CASRLGQGPDTQYF. Together with reference TRBV2 and TRBJ2-3, the CDR3 gives the full variable domain: EPEVTQTPSHQVTQMGQEVILRCVPISNHLYFYWYRQILGQKVEFLVSFYNNEISEKSEIFDDQFSVERPDGSNFTLKIRSTKLEDSAMYFCASRLGQGPDTQYFGPGTRLTVL.